The clone carrying this T cell receptor beta chain was picked up many times. As yet, its antigen is unknown. Construction of TCR beta libraries relied on iRepertoire HTBI primers and on Arm-PCR targeting CDR3 regions. TCRdb reprocessed the multiplex PCR reads with MiXCR, giving one entry per CDR3 protein. The table includes about 660,000 distinct CDR3 sequences, around 30% detected once. Described time point: persistent/refractory GD, antithyroid drugs over 5 years with positive TRAb. There was RNA extracted from PBMCs, and the TCR library was made from it. The data originate from a study of regulatory T cells in long-lasting Graves disease. The wider study: With positive TSH receptor antibodies and over 5 years of antithyroid drugs, Graves' disease was considered persistent. Overall study results and limits: The sample size was small, and this may have reduced accuracy.

V was pared by 10 bases and J by 11 bases, with 17 bases of the junction left unmatched. CDR3 length equals 14 residues. The germline V gene has CDR1 MNHNS and CDR2 SASEGT. Sequenced material: peripheral blood mononuclear cells (PBMCs), taken when the disease was refractory, from a patient treated with antithyroid drugs. The source of this sequence is a female donor with Graves disease. The V and J genes are TRBV6-1 and TRBJ1-2; 9 nucleotides agree with TRBD1. CDR3: CATGTGPPLDRYTF. In DNA form, the CDR3 reads TGTGCCACCGGGACAGGGCCTCCCCTAGATCGGTACACCTTC.